This T cell receptor beta chain stems from a study of blood T cell repertoires in COVID-19. At the level of the study: From T cells, B-cell-depleted T cells, or PBMCs came the material, which was cDNA or gDNA.

A Seattle source enrolled patients during active infection and followed them longitudinally. The germline CDR1 and CDR2 sequences are MNHEY and SVGEGT. Trimming took off 6 bases at V and 0 bases at J, with 20 bases between the two ends. The CDR3 covers 17 residues. Produced via immunoSEQ multiplex PCR; TCRdb's table is partial and in-frame only. The sample shows about 370,000 clones, around 90% of them seen only once. Source material: peripheral blood. The TCR originated in a woman in her twenties or thirties with COVID-19, enrolled during active disease. The V call is TRBV6-2 or TRBV6-3, the J call TRBJ1-1; perhaps TRBD1 as D (6 bases). The DNA for the CDR3 is TGTGCCAGCAGCCGAACCTTGACAGGCCTGATGAACACTGAAGCTTTCTTT. This codes for CASSRTLTGLMNTEAFF.